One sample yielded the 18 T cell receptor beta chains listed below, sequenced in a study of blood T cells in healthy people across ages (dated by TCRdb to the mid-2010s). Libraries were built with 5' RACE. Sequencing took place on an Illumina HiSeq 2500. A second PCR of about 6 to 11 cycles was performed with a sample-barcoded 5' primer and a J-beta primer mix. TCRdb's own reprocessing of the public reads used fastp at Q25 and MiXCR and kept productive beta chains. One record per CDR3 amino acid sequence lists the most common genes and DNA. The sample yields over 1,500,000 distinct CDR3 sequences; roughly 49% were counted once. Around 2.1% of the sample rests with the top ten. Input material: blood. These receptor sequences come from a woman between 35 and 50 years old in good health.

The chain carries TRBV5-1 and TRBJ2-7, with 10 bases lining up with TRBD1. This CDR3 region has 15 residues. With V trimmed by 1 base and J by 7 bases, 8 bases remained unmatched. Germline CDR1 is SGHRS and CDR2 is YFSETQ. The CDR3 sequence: CASSLKWTGGREQYF. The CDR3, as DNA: TGCGCCAGCAGCTTGAAGTGGACAGGGGGACGGGAGCAGTACTTC. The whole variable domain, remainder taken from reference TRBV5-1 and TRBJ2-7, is KAGVTQTPRYLIKTRGQQVTLSCSPISGHRSVSWYQQTPGQGLQFLFEYFSETQRNKGNFPGRFSGRQFSNSRSEMNVSTLELGDSALYLCASSLKWTGGREQYFGPGTRLTVT.

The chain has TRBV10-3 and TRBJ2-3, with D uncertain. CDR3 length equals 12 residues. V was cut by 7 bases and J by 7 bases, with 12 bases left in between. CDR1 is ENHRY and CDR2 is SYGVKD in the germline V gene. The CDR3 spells CAIKAHENTQYF. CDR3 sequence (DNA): TGTGCCATCAAGGCCCACGAAAATACGCAGTATTTT.

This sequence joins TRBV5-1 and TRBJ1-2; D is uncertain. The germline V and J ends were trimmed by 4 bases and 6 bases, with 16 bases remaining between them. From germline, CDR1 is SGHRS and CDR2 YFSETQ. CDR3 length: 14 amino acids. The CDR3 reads CASSVGPRGDGYTF. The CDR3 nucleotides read TGCGCCAGCAGCGTTGGACCGCGGGGAGATGGCTACACCTTC.

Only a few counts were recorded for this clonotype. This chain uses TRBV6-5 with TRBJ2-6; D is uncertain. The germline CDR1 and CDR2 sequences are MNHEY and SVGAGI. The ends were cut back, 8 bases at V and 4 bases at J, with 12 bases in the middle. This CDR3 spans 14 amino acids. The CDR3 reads CASQTAPGANVLTF. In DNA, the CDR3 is TGTGCCAGCCAAACGGCACCCGGGGCCAACGTCCTGACTTTC.

The CDR3 DNA sequence: TGTGCCAGCAGTTACCGGGAGACAGAGAGCAATCAGCCCCAGCATTTT. Amino acid sequence: CASSYRETESNQPQHF. This rearrangement joins TRBV6-6 to TRBJ1-5; possibly TRBD1 for D (5 bases). The germline gives CDR1 MNHNY, CDR2 SVGAGI (reference sequence). CDR3 size: 16 residues. V gave up 2 bases and J gave up 1 base, with 12 bases separating them.

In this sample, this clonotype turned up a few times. DNA for the CDR3: TGTGCCAGCAGTGACTTGAAGGATTTCGAGTACTTC. Translation gives CASSDLKDFEYF. The chain links TRBV6-5 to TRBJ2-5, with D unclear. V was pared by 5 bases and J by 12 bases, with 16 bases between. Germline CDR1 is MNHEY and CDR2 is SVGAGI. The CDR3 runs to 12 residues.

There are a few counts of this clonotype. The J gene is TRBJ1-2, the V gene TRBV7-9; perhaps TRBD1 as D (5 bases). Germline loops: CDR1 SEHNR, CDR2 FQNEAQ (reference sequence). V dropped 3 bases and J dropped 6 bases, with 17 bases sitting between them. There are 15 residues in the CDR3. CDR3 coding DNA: TGTGCCAGCAGCTTCGCCCCAGACAGACACCATGGCTACACCTTC. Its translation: CASSFAPDRHHGYTF.

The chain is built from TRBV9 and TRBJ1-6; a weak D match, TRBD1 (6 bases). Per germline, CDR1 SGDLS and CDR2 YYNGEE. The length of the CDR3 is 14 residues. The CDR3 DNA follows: TGTGCTACCTCTAGAGAACAGGGAAATTCACCCCTCCACTTT. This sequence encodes CATSREQGNSPLHF.

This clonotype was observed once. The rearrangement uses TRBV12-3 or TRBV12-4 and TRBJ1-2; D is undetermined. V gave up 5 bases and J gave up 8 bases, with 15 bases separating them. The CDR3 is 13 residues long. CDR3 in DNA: TGTGCCAGCAGTCCCCGATCCTCGAGGGGCTACACCTTC. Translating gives CASSPRSSRGYTF.

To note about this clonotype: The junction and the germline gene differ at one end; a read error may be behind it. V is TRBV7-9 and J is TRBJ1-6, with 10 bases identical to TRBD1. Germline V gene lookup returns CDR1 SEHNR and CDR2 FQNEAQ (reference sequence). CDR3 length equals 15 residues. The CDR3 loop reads CAGSFGGDRGSPLHF. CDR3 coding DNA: TGTGCCGGCAGCTTCGGTGGGGACAGGGGTTCACCCCTCCACTTT. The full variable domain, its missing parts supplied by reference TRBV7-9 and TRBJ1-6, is DTGVSQNPRHKITKRGQNVTFRCDPISEHNRLYWYRQTLGQGPEFLTYFQNEAQLEKSRLLSDRFSAERPKGSFSTLEIQRTEQGDSAMYLCAGSFGGDRGSPLHFGNGTRLTVT.

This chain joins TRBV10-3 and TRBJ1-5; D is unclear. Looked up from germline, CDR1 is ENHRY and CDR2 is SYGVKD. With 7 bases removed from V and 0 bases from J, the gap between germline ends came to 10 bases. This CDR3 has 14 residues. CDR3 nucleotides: TGTGCCATCAACGGTTACGGTAGCAATCAGCCCCAGCATTTT. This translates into CAINGYGSNQPQHF.

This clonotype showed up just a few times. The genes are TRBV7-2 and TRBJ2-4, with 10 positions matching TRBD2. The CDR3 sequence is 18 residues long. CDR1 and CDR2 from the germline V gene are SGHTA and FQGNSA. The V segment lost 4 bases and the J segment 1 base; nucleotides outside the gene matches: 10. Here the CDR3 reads CASSWRQRGGQAKNIQYF. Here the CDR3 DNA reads TGTGCCAGCAGCTGGCGTCAGCGGGGGGGCCAGGCCAAAAACATTCAGTACTTC.

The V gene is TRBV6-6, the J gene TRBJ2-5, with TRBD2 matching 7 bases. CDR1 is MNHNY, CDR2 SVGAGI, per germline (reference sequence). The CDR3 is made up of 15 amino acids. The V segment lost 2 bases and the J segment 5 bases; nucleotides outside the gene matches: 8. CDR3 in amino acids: CASSYDRAGLETQYF. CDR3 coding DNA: TGTGCCAGCAGTTACGATCGAGCGGGGCTTGAGACCCAGTACTTC.

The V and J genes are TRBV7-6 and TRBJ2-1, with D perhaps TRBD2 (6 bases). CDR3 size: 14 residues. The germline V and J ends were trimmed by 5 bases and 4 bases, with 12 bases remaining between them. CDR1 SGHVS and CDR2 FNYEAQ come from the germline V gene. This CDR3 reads CASSPGLGYNEQFF. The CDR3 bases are TGTGCCAGCAGCCCGGGACTGGGTTACAATGAGCAGTTCTTC.

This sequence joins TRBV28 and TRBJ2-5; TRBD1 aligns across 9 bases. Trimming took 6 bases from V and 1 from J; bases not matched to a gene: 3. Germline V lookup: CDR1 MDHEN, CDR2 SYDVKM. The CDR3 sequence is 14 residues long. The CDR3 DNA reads TGTGCCAGCAGGACAGGGGGTTTCCAAGAGACCCAGTACTTC. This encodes CASRTGGFQETQYF.

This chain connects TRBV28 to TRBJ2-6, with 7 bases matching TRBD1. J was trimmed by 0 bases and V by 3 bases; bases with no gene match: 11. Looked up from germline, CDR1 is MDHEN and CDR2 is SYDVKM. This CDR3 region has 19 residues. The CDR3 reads CASSLVPGQSFSGANVLTF. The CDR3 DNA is TGTGCCAGCAGTTTGGTCCCGGGACAGTCCTTCTCTGGGGCCAACGTCCTGACTTTC.

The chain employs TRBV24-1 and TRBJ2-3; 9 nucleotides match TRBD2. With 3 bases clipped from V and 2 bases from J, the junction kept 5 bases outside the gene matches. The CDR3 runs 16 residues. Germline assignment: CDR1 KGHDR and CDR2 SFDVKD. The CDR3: CATSDRASGATDTQYF. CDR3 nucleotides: TGTGCCACCAGTGATAGGGCTAGCGGGGCCACAGATACGCAGTATTTT.

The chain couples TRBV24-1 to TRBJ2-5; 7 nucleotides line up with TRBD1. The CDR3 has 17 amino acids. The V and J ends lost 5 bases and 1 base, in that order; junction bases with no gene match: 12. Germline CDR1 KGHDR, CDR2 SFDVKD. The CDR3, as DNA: TGTGCCACCAGTGGACAGGGTTTGGGGCTGGGCCAAGAGACCCAGTACTTC. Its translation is CATSGQGLGLGQETQYF.